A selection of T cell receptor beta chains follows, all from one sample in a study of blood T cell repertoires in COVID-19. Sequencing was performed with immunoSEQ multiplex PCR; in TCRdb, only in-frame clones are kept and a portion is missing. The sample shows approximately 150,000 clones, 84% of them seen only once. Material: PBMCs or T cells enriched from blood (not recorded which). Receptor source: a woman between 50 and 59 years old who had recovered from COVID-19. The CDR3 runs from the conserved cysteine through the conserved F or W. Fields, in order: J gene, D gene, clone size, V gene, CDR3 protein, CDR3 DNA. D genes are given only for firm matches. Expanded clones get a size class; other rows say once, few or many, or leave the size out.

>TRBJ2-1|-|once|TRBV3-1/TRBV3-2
CASRGPGTSSYNEQFF
TGTGCCAGCAGGGGACCGGGGACAAGCTCCTACAATGAGCAGTTCTTC
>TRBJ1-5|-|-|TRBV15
CATSRDRGSNQPQHF
TGTGCCACCAGCAGAGATCGGGGGAGCAATCAGCCCCAGCATTTT
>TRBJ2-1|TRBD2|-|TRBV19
CASGGGNEQFF
TGTGCCAGTGGCGGGGGGAATGAGCAGTTCTTC
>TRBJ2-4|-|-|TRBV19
CASSTWDSVQYF
TGTGCCAGTAGTACTTGGGACTCCGTTCAGTACTTC
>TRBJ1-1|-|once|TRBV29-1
CSVGRDTGPTEAFF
TGCAGCGTTGGACGTGATACAGGGCCCACTGAAGCTTTCTTT
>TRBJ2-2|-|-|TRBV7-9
CASSSRQAMNTGELFF
TGTGCCAGCAGCTCTCGACAGGCCATGAACACCGGGGAGCTGTTTTTT
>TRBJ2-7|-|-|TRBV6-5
CASSLRAEISYEQYF
TGTGCCAGCAGTCTTCGAGCGGAGATCTCCTACGAGCAGTACTTC
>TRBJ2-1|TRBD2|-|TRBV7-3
CASRPASGSSYNEQFF
TGTGCCAGCAGGCCAGCGAGCGGGAGTTCCTACAATGAGCAGTTCTTC
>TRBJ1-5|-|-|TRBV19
CASSIQDSNQPQHF
TGTGCCAGTAGTATTCAGGATAGCAATCAGCCCCAGCATTTT
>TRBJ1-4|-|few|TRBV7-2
CASSLGQSTNEKLFF
TGTGCCAGCAGCTTAGGACAGTCAACTAATGAAAAACTGTTTTTT
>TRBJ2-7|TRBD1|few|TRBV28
CASSLTGGSYEQYF
TGTGCCAGCAGTTTGACAGGGGGCTCCTACGAGCAGTACTTC
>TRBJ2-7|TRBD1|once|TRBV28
CASSNRTGSYSYEQYF
TGTGCCAGCAGTAACAGGACAGGTTCATACTCCTACGAGCAGTACTTC
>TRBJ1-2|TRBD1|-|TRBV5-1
CASGLGQGASNYGYTF
TGCGCCAGCGGTTTGGGACAGGGGGCCTCTAACTATGGCTACACCTTC
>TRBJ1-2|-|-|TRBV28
CASSLPDSNNFNYGYTF
TGTGCCAGCAGTTTACCAGACAGCAACAATTTCAACTATGGCTACACCTTC
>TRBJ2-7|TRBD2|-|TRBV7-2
CASSSLLAGVYEQYF
TGTGCCAGCAGCTCCCTCCTAGCGGGAGTATACGAGCAGTACTTC
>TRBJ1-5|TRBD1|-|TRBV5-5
CASSSGDSNYNQPQHF
TGTGCCAGCAGCTCGGGGGACAGTAACTACAATCAGCCCCAGCATTTT
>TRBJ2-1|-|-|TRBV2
CASSQVWAYSQSSYNEQFF
TGTGCCAGCAGTCAAGTGTGGGCCTACTCCCAAAGCTCCTACAATGAGCAGTTCTTC
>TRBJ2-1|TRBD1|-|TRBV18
CASSVRQGNEQFF
TGTGCCAGCTCCGTGCGACAGGGGAATGAGCAGTTCTTC
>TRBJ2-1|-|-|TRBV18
CASSSVEAQFF
TGTGCCAGCTCATCGGTAGAAGCGCAGTTCTTC
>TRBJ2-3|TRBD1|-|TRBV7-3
CASSNTGGTKDTQYF
TGTGCCAGCAGCAACACAGGGGGCACGAAAGATACGCAGTATTTT
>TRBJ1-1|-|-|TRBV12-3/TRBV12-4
CASSLRGAGEAFF
TGTGCCAGCAGTTTACGGGGGGCCGGAGAAGCTTTCTTT
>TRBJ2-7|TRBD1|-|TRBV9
CASSVGVGTGSYEQYF
TGTGCCAGCAGCGTAGGAGTCGGGACAGGCTCCTACGAGCAGTACTTC
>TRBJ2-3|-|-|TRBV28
CASSPPYTDTQYF
TGTGCCAGCAGTCCTCCTTACACAGATACGCAGTATTTT
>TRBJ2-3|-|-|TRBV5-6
CASSWGSGSTDTQYF
TGTGCCAGCAGCTGGGGCTCAGGGAGCACAGATACGCAGTATTTT
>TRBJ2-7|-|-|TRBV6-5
CASSLGAPVTYEQYF
TGTGCCAGCAGTTTGGGGGCTCCGGTTACCTACGAGCAGTACTTC
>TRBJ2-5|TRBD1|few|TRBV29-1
CSVEVGGQGVRETQYF
TGCAGCGTTGAAGTGGGCGGGCAGGGGGTGCGGGAGACCCAGTACTTC
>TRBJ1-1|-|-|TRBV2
CASTRTGGEVTEAFF
TGTGCCAGCACCCGAACTGGGGGCGAGGTCACTGAAGCTTTCTTT